This entry concerns a single T cell receptor (beta chain). This sample is part of a study of blood T cell repertoires in COVID-19. On the study more broadly: Acute-phase and convalescent COVID-19 samples originated in the United States, Italy and Spain.

CDR3 length: 13 residues. With 5 bases removed from V and 7 bases from J, the gap between germline ends came to 14 bases. The germline V gene has CDR1 SEHNR and CDR2 FQNEAQ (reference sequence). Assignments of participants to cohorts depended upon their own reported clinical history. Exposed volunteers were people who met a COVID-19 case within 2 weeks before study entry. TCRdb's copy holds only in-frame clones and misses some; the assay was immunoSEQ multiplex PCR. The top ten hold roughly 2.9% of the sample, which has 280,000 or so clones, around nine tenths seen once. The rearrangement uses TRBV7-9 and TRBJ1-2, with no clear D. The TCR was taken from a woman between 45 and 60 years old who had been exposed to COVID-19. The sequenced material came from PBMCs or T cells enriched from blood (not recorded which). In nucleotides, the CDR3 is TGTGCCAGCAGCCCCGTTGGGCAAAGTGGCTACACCTTC. As protein: CASSPVGQSGYTF.